The next 8 T cell receptor beta chains were all read from a single sample in a study of blood T cell repertoires in COVID-19. Measured with immunoSEQ multiplex PCR; TCRdb has only the in-frame clones, and not every one. The data show 37,000 or so clones, about 83% seen once. Sample: peripheral blood. These TCRs come from a man in his 60s with active COVID-19.

A single count supports this clone. The chain combines TRBV5-1 with TRBJ2-5, with D possibly TRBD2 on 5 matching bases. CDR1 and CDR2 (germline): SGHRS, YFSETQ. The CDR3 extends over 15 amino acids. Trimming stripped 2 bases from V and 4 bases from J, with 15 bases between. CDR3 protein: CASSFGERYRETQYF. The DNA for the CDR3 is TGCGCCAGCAGCTTCGGGGAAAGGTATCGAGAGACCCAGTACTTC.

This clone has only a few counts. This chain connects TRBV5-1 to TRBJ2-2, with 10 bases matching TRBD2. This CDR3 is built from 15 residues. J was trimmed by 7 bases and V by 4 bases; bases with no gene match: 7. The germline V gene has CDR1 SGHRS and CDR2 YFSETQ. The CDR3 DNA sequence: TGCGCCAGCAGCCTTGGCGGGACTAGCGACGGGGAGCTGTTTTTT. It encodes CASSLGGTSDGELFF.

The table lists this clone with a few counts. The chain employs TRBV3-1 (or the pseudogene TRBV3-2) and TRBJ2-1; tentatively, D is TRBD2 (5 bases). The CDR3 consists of 15 residues. Trimming left V 8 bases short and J 4 bases short, with 18 bases between. Germline values: CDR1 LGHDT, CDR2 YNNKEL (reference sequence). CDR3 sequence (DNA): TGTGCCAGCTCCCACGAGGGTCCACCTTACAATGAGCAGTTCTTC. It translates to CASSHEGPPYNEQFF.

The chain combines TRBV6-4 with TRBJ2-5, with D possibly being TRBD2 (5 bases). CDR1 and CDR2 (germline): MRHNA, SNTAGT. The CDR3 has 13 residues. V lost 3 bases and J 4 bases, leaving 9 bases between the germline ends. The CDR3 sequence is CASSEIRGETQYF. CDR3 DNA: TGTGCCAGCAGTGAAATACGGGGAGAGACCCAGTACTTC.

The rearrangement uses TRBV3-1 (or the pseudogene TRBV3-2) and TRBJ1-1, with D possibly matching TRBD1 (5 bases). From germline, CDR1 is LGHDT and CDR2 YNNKEL (reference sequence). The CDR3 extends over 14 amino acids. Trimming took off 3 bases at V and 4 bases at J, with 12 bases between the two ends. Here the CDR3 reads CASSQAGMSTEAFF. CDR3 bases: TGTGCCAGCAGCCAGGCAGGGATGAGCACTGAAGCTTTCTTT.

The V and J genes are TRBV7-2 and TRBJ2-3, with 10 bases aligning to TRBD2. J was trimmed by 6 bases and V by 6 bases; bases with no gene match: 15. The CDR3 length is 17 residues. The germline gives CDR1 SGHTA, CDR2 FQGNSA. The CDR3 sequence is CASSRLSGGVNRDTQYF. CDR3 bases: TGTGCCAGCAGTCGACTGAGCGGGGGGGTAAATCGGGATACGCAGTATTTT.

The rearrangement links TRBV30 to TRBJ2-1; the match to TRBD2 covers 9 bases. With 2 bases clipped from V and 12 bases from J, the junction kept 8 bases outside the gene matches. The germline V gene encodes CDR1 GTSNPN and CDR2 SVGIG (reference sequence). The CDR3 consists of 13 residues. For the CDR3, the DNA is TGTGCCTGGAGTATCGCTAGCGGGGCCCGGCAGTTCTTC. It yields the protein CAWSIASGARQFF.

This clone was detected once. The rearrangement uses TRBV28 and TRBJ2-3, with D maybe TRBD2 (5 bases). Trimming removed 5 bases from V and 9 bases from J, with 12 bases in between. Germline-derived CDR1 and CDR2 are MDHEN and SYDVKM. The CDR3 length is 12 residues. As DNA, the CDR3 is TGTGCCAGCAGTCCCCCTAGCAAGACGCAGTATTTT. Amino acid sequence: CASSPPSKTQYF.